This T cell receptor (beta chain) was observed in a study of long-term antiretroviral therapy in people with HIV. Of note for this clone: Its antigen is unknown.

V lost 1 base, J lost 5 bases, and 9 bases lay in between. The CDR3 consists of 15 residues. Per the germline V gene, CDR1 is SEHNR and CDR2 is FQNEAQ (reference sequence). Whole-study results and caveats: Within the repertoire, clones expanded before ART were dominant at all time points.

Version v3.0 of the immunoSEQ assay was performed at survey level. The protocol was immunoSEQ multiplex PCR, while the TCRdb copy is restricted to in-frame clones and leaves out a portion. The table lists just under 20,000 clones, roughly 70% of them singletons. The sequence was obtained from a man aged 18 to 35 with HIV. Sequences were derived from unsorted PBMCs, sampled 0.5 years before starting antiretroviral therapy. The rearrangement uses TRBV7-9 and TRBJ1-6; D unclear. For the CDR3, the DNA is TGTGCCAGCAGCTTAGATGGAGGGAATAATTCACCCCTCCACTTT. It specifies CASSLDGGNNSPLHF.